The 27 T cell receptor beta chains presented below share a single source sample, sequenced in a study of T-cell memory formation after mild COVID-19. One entry per CDR3 protein results from TCRdb running MiXCR on the 5' RACE reads. The sample shows 200,000 to 250,000 distinct CDR3 sequences, roughly 15% of them seen only once. Sequenced input: PBMCs or a T cell subset sorted from them (not recorded which). These receptors all stem from a man aged 18 to 30 who had mild COVID-19 (a few samples of this study predate the infection). Cell type and time point are not known.

In this sample, this clonotype turned up a few times. V gene TRBV5-1 combines with J gene TRBJ2-2; 7 bases line up with TRBD1. Unmatched junction bases numbered 6, after V lost 0 bases and J lost 4 bases. The CDR3 spans 16 residues. Germline V gene data show CDR1 as SGHRS and CDR2 as YFSETQ. The CDR3 nucleotides are TGCGCCAGCAGCTTGGAAGGGGGCCTGAGCACCGGGGAGCTGTTTTTT. This codes for CASSLEGGLSTGELFF.

This clonotype showed up just a few times. The CDR3 region is CASSLEGSPNTEAFF. The CDR3 DNA reads TGCGCCAGCAGCTTGGAGGGCAGCCCGAACACTGAAGCTTTCTTT. The chain is built from TRBV5-1 and TRBJ1-1; D gene unclear. The CDR3 covers 15 residues. Germline CDR1 SGHRS, CDR2 YFSETQ. V was trimmed by 0 bases and J by 1 base, leaving 10 bases between them.

The chain is built from TRBV2 and TRBJ1-1; D is uncertain. With 4 bases removed from V and 4 bases from J, the gap between germline ends came to 7 bases. This CDR3 has 12 residues. Germline assignment: CDR1 SNHLY and CDR2 FYNNEI. The CDR3 spells CASSAAGTEAFF. The CDR3 region has the DNA TGTGCCAGCAGTGCGGCGGGCACTGAAGCTTTCTTT.

This chain links TRBV6-5 with TRBJ1-3; D is undetermined. In germline, CDR1 is MNHEY, CDR2 SVGAGI. CDR3 length: 13 amino acids. V lost 3 bases and J 4 bases, leaving 7 bases between the germline ends. Written as DNA, the CDR3 is TGTGCCAGCAGTTATCAAGGGGGAAACACCATATATTTT. Protein: CASSYQGGNTIYF.

This clonotype has at least ten counts. This sequence joins TRBV7-3 and TRBJ1-6; 9 positions agree with TRBD1. V lost 5 bases and J lost 8; bases outside the gene matches: 4. The CDR3 extends over 14 amino acids. Looked up from germline, CDR1 is SGHTA and CDR2 is FQGTGA. In DNA form, the CDR3 reads TGTGCCAGCAGCGTACAGGGGGCTGATTCACCCCTCCACTTT. It yields the protein CASSVQGADSPLHF.

The chain employs TRBV20-1 and TRBJ2-3; TRBD1 is a possible D gene (6 bases). The length of the CDR3 is 14 residues. Germline loops: CDR1 DFQATT, CDR2 SNEGSKA (reference sequence). Trimming cost V 0 bases and J 0 bases, with 7 bases left between them. In DNA form, the CDR3 reads TGCAGTGCTAGAGAACAGGGTAGCACAGATACGCAGTATTTT. Encoded protein: CSAREQGSTDTQYF.

In this sample, this clonotype turned up many times. This chain joins TRBV7-3 and TRBJ2-1; no clear D gene. Germline CDR1 is SGHTA and CDR2 is FQGTGA. CDR3 length: 15 amino acids. V lost 5 bases and J lost 5, with 16 bases in between. The DNA of the CDR3 is TGTGCCAGCAGCACCCACCCGGACGGAGACAATGAGCAGTTCTTC. It translates to CASSTHPDGDNEQFF.

The chain uses TRBV5-1 and TRBJ1-1; tentatively, D is TRBD1 (6 bases). The CDR3 is 14 amino acids. The V end was cut by 3 bases, the J end by 6 bases, with 15 bases between. The germline CDR1 and CDR2 sequences are SGHRS and YFSETQ. The CDR3 spells CASSWTGGISEAFF. CDR3 nucleotide sequence: TGCGCCAGCAGCTGGACGGGGGGCATTTCTGAAGCTTTCTTT.

The chain recombines TRBV7-2 with TRBJ1-5, with 7 bases identical to TRBD1. This CDR3 spans 12 amino acids. The germline V gene encodes CDR1 SGHTA and CDR2 FQGNSA. Trimming cost V 4 bases and J 11 bases; bases outside gene matches: 5. CDR3 in amino acids: CASSSQGKTQHF. CDR3 DNA: TGTGCCAGCAGCTCACAGGGGAAGACCCAGCATTTT.

This clonotype was counted at least ten times. This rearrangement joins TRBV5-6 to TRBJ1-5, with 7 bases matching TRBD1. Germline V gene data show CDR1 as SGHDT and CDR2 as YYEEEE. Germline trimming cut 4 bases from V and 7 bases from J; bases unmatched to any gene: 8. The CDR3 has 14 amino acids. The CDR3 loop reads CASSQGGSGQPQHF. As DNA, the CDR3 is TGTGCCAGCAGCCAGGGGGGGAGCGGGCAGCCCCAGCATTTT. Drawing the rest from reference TRBV5-6 and TRBJ1-5, the complete variable domain is DAGVTQSPTHLIKTRGQQVTLRCSPKSGHDTVSWYQQALGQGPQFIFQYYEEEERQRGNFPDRFSGHQFPNYSSELNVNALLLGDSALYLCASSQGGSGQPQHFGDGTRLSIL.

There are a few counts of this clonotype. The genes are TRBV3-1 and TRBJ2-1; D might be TRBD1 (5 bases). From germline, CDR1 is LGHDT and CDR2 YNNKEL (reference sequence). V lost 1 base and J 8 bases, leaving 15 bases between the germline ends. The CDR3 is made up of 15 amino acids. Here the CDR3 DNA reads TGTGCCAGCAGCCAAGGTGGACGTGGGGCATATGAGCAGTTCTTC. Its protein is CASSQGGRGAYEQFF.

This clonotype was observed at least ten times. The chain carries TRBV5-1 and TRBJ2-7; 9 nucleotides match TRBD2. Germline V CDR1 and CDR2: SGHRS, YFSETQ. The V and J ends lost 5 bases and 5 bases, in that order; junction bases with no gene match: 8. This CDR3 is 14 amino acids long. The CDR3 protein is CASRQRGVNNEQYV. CDR3 sequence (DNA): TGCGCCAGCAGGCAGCGGGGGGTAAACAACGAGCAGTACGTC.

The rearrangement joins TRBV28 to TRBJ2-7; 8 bases agree with TRBD1. Losses at the gene ends were 2 bases for V and 7 bases for J; bases not matched to a gene: 4. Germline V gene sequence: CDR1 MDHEN, CDR2 SYDVKM. The CDR3 consists of 13 residues. The CDR3 DNA sequence: TGTGCCAGCAGTTTAGCCAGGGGGCGTGAGCAGTACGTC. Protein product: CASSLARGREQYV.

In its sample, this clonotype was seen a few times. The genes are TRBV28 and TRBJ1-1; TRBD1 might be the D (6 bases). Germline CDR1 reads MDHEN; CDR2 reads SYDVKM. The CDR3 is made up of 13 amino acids. V lost 3 bases and J lost 7, with 12 bases in between. This CDR3 is CASSLNRDVEAFF. Here the CDR3 DNA reads TGTGCCAGCAGTTTGAACAGGGATGTTGAAGCTTTCTTT.

This clonotype has more than one count but fewer than ten. The chain has TRBV2 and TRBJ1-1; the match to TRBD1 covers 7 bases. The germline gives CDR1 SNHLY, CDR2 FYNNEI. The CDR3 runs 15 residues. Germline trimming cut 9 bases from V and 0 bases from J; bases unmatched to any gene: 10. The CDR3 loop is CASTEMGQMNTEAFF. DNA for the CDR3: TGTGCCAGTACTGAAATGGGACAGATGAACACTGAAGCTTTCTTT. Variable domain in full (rest from reference TRBV2 and TRBJ1-1): EPEVTQTPSHQVTQMGQEVILRCVPISNHLYFYWYRQILGQKVEFLVSFYNNEISEKSEIFDDQFSVERPDGSNFTLKIRSTKLEDSAMYFCASTEMGQMNTEAFFGQGTRLTVV.

This clonotype was detected a few times. V usage is TRBV4-3 and J usage is TRBJ2-3; 13 bases line up with TRBD2. Trimming at V came to 0 bases and at J to 6 bases, leaving 3 bases not matched to a gene. Germline CDR1 and CDR2: LGHNA and YSLEER. The CDR3 runs 16 residues. CDR3 sequence: CASSQEGTSGVDTQYF. The CDR3 coding sequence is TGCGCCAGCAGCCAAGAGGGGACTAGCGGGGTCGATACGCAGTATTTT.

The table lists this clonotype with a few counts. V gene TRBV25-1 combines with J gene TRBJ2-1; D gene unclear. V gave up 6 bases and J gave up 5 bases, with 11 bases separating them. The CDR3 runs 13 residues. Germline V lookup: CDR1 MGHDK, CDR2 SYGVNS. CDR3 loop: CASRRGRDNEQFF. DNA of the CDR3: TGTGCCAGCAGACGTGGCCGTGACAATGAGCAGTTCTTC. Variable domain in full (rest from reference TRBV25-1 and TRBJ2-1): EADIYQTPRYLVIGTGKKITLECSQTMGHDKMYWYQQDPGMELHLIHYSYGVNSTEKGDLSSESTVSRIRTEHFPLTLESARPSHTSQYLCASRRGRDNEQFFGPGTRLTVL.

This clonotype was seen ten or more times. The V and J genes are TRBV7-2 and TRBJ2-1, with TRBD2 matching 12 bases. V dropped 5 bases and J dropped 7; count of bases not matched to a gene: 6. The CDR3 is made up of 15 amino acids. CDR1 SGHTA and CDR2 FQGNSA come from the germline V gene. The chain's CDR3 is CASSQLAGGGNEQFF. CDR3 coding DNA: TGTGCCAGCAGCCAACTAGCGGGGGGTGGAAATGAGCAGTTCTTC.

In this sample, this clonotype turned up a few times. The chain couples TRBV20-1 to TRBJ1-1, with 9 bases identical to TRBD1. CDR1 DFQATT and CDR2 SNEGSKA come from the germline V gene (reference sequence). The CDR3 contains 12 residues. The junction had 8 bases not matched to a gene; V was cut back by 4 bases and J by 11 bases. The chain's CDR3 is CSATDRGDTAFF. In DNA, the CDR3 is TGCAGTGCTACCGACAGGGGGGATACGGCTTTCTTT.

V and J are TRBV18 and TRBJ2-5; unclear D gene. The V gene lost 4 bases and the J gene lost 5 bases, with 11 bases spanning the gap. The CDR3 length is 13 residues. Germline CDR1 is KGHSH and CDR2 is LQKENI. The CDR3 here is CASSLARWETQYF. For the CDR3, the DNA is TGTGCCAGCTCACTGGCTAGATGGGAGACCCAGTACTTC. Supplemented by reference TRBV18 and TRBJ2-5, the full variable domain reads NAGVMQNPRHLVRRRGQEARLRCSPMKGHSHVYWYRQLPEEGLKFMVYLQKENIIDESGMPKERFSAEFPKEGPSILRIQQVVRGDSAAYFCASSLARWETQYFGPGTRLLVL.

This chain connects TRBV12-3 or TRBV12-4 to TRBJ2-2; the D gene is possibly TRBD1 (6 bases). CDR3 size: 16 residues. V dropped 5 bases and J dropped 0 bases, with 13 bases sitting between them. CDR3 sequence reads: CASSRTAHANTGELFF. CDR3 DNA: TGTGCCAGCAGTCGGACAGCCCACGCGAACACCGGGGAGCTGTTTTTT.

The chain couples TRBV2 to TRBJ1-6; D remains unclear. Trimming shortened V by 8 bases and J by 8 bases, and 13 bases separated the two germline ends. The V gene's germline CDR1 is SNHLY and CDR2 FYNNEI. The CDR3 consists of 13 residues. The CDR3: CASLEEVYSPLHF. CDR3 DNA: TGTGCCAGCCTGGAAGAGGTCTATTCACCCCTCCACTTT.

CDR3: CASSRGTGNTEAFF. CDR3 in DNA: TGCGCCAGCAGCCGCGGGACGGGGAACACTGAAGCTTTCTTT. This chain uses TRBV5-1 with TRBJ1-1; possible D gene TRBD1, 5 bases. The V gene lost 4 bases and the J gene lost 1 base, with 11 bases spanning the gap. CDR1 and CDR2 (germline): SGHRS, YFSETQ. This CDR3 region has 14 residues.

In this sample, this clonotype turned up a few times. V is TRBV7-2 and J is TRBJ2-1, with 11 bases fitting TRBD2. V dropped 6 bases and J dropped 5; count of bases not matched to a gene: 9. Germline V gene lookup returns CDR1 SGHTA and CDR2 FQGNSA. CDR3 length: 16 amino acids. The CDR3 loop is CASRVFQTSGDNEQFF. CDR3 in DNA: TGTGCCAGCAGGGTGTTTCAGACTAGCGGGGACAATGAGCAGTTCTTC. The whole variable domain, remainder taken from reference TRBV7-2 and TRBJ2-1, is GAGVSQSPSNKVTEKGKDVELRCDPISGHTALYWYRQSLGQGLEFLIYFQGNSAPDKSGLPSDRFSAERTGGSVSTLTIQRTQQEDSAVYLCASRVFQTSGDNEQFFGPGTRLTVL.

This clonotype has a handful of counts. This rearrangement joins TRBV7-3 to TRBJ2-1; TRBD2 matches at 16 bases. The V gene end was trimmed by 4 bases and the J gene end by 9 bases; junction bases not matched to a gene: 6. The germline V gene encodes CDR1 SGHTA and CDR2 FQGTGA. This CDR3 is 16 amino acids long. The CDR3 reads CASSSSGTSGGGEQFF. The CDR3 DNA reads as TGTGCCAGCAGCTCCTCCGGGACTAGCGGGGGGGGTGAGCAGTTCTTC. Drawing the rest from reference TRBV7-3 and TRBJ2-1, the complete variable domain is GAGVSQTPSNKVTEKGKYVELRCDPISGHTALYWYRQSLGQGPEFLIYFQGTGAADDSGLPNDRFFAVRPEGSVSTLKIQRTERGDSAVYLCASSSSGTSGGGEQFFGPGTRLTVL.

This clonotype was detected a few times. V usage is TRBV5-1 and J usage is TRBJ1-1; D remains ambiguous. Germline assignment: CDR1 SGHRS and CDR2 YFSETQ. The CDR3 spans 14 residues. The V end was cut by 7 bases, the J end by 6 bases, with 19 bases between. Here the CDR3 DNA reads TGCGCCAGCGGTGGCGGAGCGCTGGGTTCTGAAGCTTTCTTT. Protein sequence: CASGGGALGSEAFF.

This clonotype turned up a few times. The chain has TRBV7-2 and TRBJ2-5; the D gene is possibly TRBD2 (6 bases). Germline V gene data show CDR1 as SGHTA and CDR2 as FQGNSA. The CDR3 runs 14 residues. V lost 5 bases and J 5 bases, leaving 15 bases between the germline ends. CDR3 bases: TGTGCCAGCAGCCCGCGGGGACGGAGGGAGACCCAGTACTTC. This encodes CASSPRGRRETQYF.